The clone carrying this T cell receptor (beta chain) was observed a few times. Its antigen is currently unknown. These data are taken from a study of T-cell reconstitution after alpha-beta-depleted transplantation in children. The CDR3 contains 12 residues. Trimming removed 6 bases from V and 10 bases from J; junction bases left unmatched: 7. CDR1 and CDR2 from the germline V gene are SQVTM and ANQGSEA. Broader study findings: At one year after transplant, newly produced T cells mostly accounted for T-cell counts and diversity.

Unique molecular identifiers were incorporated into the prepared TCRbeta library. MiXCR was run by TCRdb on the PCR reads, yielding one entry per CDR3 protein. Found here are about 980,000 distinct CDR3 sequences, about 29% of them singletons; the top ten hold about 28%. This specimen consisted of PBMCs, mostly from graft donor cells, obtained 360 days after TCRalphabeta/CD19-depleted stem cell transplant. This sequence joins TRBV29-1 and TRBJ2-1; 9 bases are a match to TRBD2. This sequence was found in a boy under two years old who had a stem cell transplant for SCID, so the T cells may come from the graft donor. The CDR3 sequence: CSVGGGAREQFF. The CDR3, as DNA: TGCAGCGTGGGCGGGGGGGCACGGGAGCAGTTCTTC.